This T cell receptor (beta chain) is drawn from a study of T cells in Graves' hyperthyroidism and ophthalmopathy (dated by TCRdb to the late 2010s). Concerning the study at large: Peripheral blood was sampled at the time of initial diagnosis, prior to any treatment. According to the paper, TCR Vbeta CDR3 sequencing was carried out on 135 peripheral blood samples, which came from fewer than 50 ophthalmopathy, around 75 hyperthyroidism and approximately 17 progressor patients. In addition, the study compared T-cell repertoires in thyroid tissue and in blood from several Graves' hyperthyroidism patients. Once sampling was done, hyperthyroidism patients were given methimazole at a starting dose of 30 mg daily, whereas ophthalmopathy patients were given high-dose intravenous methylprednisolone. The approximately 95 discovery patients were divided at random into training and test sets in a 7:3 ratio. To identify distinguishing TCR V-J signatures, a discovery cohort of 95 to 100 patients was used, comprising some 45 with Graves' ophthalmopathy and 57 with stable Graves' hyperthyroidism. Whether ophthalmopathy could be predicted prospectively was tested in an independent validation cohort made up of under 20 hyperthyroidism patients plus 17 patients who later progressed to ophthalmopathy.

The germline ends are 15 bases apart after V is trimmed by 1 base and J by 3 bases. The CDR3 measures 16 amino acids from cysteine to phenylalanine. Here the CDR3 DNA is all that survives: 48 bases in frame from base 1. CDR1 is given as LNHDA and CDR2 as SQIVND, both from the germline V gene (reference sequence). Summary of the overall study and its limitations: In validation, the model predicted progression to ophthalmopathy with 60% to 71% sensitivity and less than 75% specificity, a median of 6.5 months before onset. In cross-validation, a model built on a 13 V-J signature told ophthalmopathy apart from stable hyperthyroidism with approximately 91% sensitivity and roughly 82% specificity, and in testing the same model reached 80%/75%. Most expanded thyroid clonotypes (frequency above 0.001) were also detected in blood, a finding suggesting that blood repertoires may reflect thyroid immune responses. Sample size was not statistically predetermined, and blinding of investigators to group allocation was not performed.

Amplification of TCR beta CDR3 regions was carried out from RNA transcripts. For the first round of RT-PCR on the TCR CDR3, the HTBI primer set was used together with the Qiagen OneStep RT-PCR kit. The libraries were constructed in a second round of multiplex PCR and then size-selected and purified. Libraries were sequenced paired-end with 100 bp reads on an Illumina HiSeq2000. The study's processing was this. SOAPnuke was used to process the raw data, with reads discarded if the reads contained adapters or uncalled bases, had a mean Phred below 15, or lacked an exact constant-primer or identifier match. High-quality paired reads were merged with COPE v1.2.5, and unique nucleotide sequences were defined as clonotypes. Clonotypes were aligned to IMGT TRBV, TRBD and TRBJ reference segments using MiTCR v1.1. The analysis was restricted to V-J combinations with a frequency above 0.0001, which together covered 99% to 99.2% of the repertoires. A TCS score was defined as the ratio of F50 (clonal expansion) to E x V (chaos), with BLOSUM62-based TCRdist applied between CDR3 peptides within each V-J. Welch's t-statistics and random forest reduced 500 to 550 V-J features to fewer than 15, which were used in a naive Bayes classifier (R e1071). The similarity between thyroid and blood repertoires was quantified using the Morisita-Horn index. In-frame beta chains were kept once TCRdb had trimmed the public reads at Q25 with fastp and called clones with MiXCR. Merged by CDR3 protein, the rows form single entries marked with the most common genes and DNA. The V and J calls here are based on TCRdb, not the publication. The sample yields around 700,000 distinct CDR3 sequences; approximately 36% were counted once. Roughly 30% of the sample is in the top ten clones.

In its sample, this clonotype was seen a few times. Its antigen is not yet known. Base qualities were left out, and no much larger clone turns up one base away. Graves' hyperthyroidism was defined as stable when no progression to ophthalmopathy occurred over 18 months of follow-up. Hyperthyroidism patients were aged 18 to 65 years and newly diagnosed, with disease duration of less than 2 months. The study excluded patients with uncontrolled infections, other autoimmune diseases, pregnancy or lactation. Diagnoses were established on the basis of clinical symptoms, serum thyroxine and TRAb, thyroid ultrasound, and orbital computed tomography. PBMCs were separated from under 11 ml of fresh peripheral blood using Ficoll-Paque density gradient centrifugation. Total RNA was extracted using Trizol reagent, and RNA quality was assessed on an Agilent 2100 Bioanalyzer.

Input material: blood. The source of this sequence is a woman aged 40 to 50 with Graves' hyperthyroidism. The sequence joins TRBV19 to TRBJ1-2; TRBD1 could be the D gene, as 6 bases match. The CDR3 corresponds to CASSIVVDRAYYGYTF. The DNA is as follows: TGTGCCAGTAGTATAGTTGTGGACAGAGCCTACTATGGCTACACCTTC.